This T cell receptor beta chain was recorded in a study of vaccination effects on CD4 cells after COVID-19. The wider study: Using viral peptide pools, the ViraFEST assay grew out antigen-specific CD4+ T cells prior to sequencing. Study-level findings and limits: Cross-reactivity with common cold coronaviruses was shown by only 1 of 255 vaccine-induced clones in healthy vaccinees.

The culture ran for 10 days, and then CD4+ T cells were isolated. Recipients of the vaccine had no prior SARS-CoV-2 infection and negative nucleocapsid antibodies. The data were produced by immunoSEQ multiplex PCR, yet TCRdb's version contains in-frame clones alone and is incomplete. The table has some 40,000 clones, roughly 74% seen once. Note on this clone: Its target is not known.

Germline CDR1 and CDR2: SGHDT and YYEEEE. The CDR3 has 16 residues. The junction had 14 bases not matched to a gene; V was cut back by 7 bases and J by 3 bases. This receptor was taken from a human donor who received a COVID-19 vaccine. The rearrangement links TRBV5-6 to TRBJ1-2, with 8 positions matching TRBD1. This specimen was CD4+ T cells from PBMCs cultured without peptide, taken before COVID-19 vaccination. The CDR3 protein is CASSTPGGWIDYGYTF. The DNA of the CDR3 is TGTGCCAGCTCTACACCAGGGGGCTGGATCGACTATGGCTACACCTTC.